Listed below are T cell receptor beta chains from one sample, sequenced in a study of blood T cell repertoires in COVID-19. This table comes from immunoSEQ multiplex PCR, and its TCRdb copy is limited to in-frame clones, with some not included. The table records about 230,000 clones, around 83% of them present only once. What was sequenced was peripheral blood. The receptor set was obtained from a man between 35 and 55 years old with active or convalescent COVID-19. Each CDR3 is given with its conserved first and last residue. The order of the fields is V gene, CDR3 protein.

TRBV4-1,CASSQEQGSGELFF
TRBV2,CASSGMEGRGEKLFF
TRBV6-5,CASSPDTRLNYGYTF
TRBV24-1,CATSDRGYNSNQPQHF
TRBV12-3/TRBV12-4,CASNIGGGTQYF
TRBV3-1/TRBV3-2,CASSQEGRTGGYTF
TRBV7-6,CASSLDLAYADTQYF
TRBV5-5,CASSLAVTNLNNSPLHF
TRBV5-4,CASSTGLAGANAPQYF
TRBV7-9,CASSSSDRVWYGYTF
TRBV24-1,CATSDTGVPQETQYF
TRBV28,CASSSSGTGNQPQHF
TRBV28,CASRTHQGGNQPQHF
TRBV18,CASSPPTGEGYTF
TRBV2,CASSRAQVYGYTF
TRBV10-3,CAIGGQGGGNTIYF
TRBV19,CASTHRAGYGYTF
TRBV29-1,CSAEGGSNYGYTF
TRBV14,CASSQRRDRVYTDTQYF
TRBV5-4,CASSFEGAYGYTF
TRBV7-6,CASSTGQGTDTQYF
TRBV19,CASNLAGGSGRELFF